This is a list of T cell receptor beta chains from one sample in a study of control samples from healthy donors and cancer patients. The assay was immunoSEQ multiplex PCR, and TCRdb's table has in-frame clones only and misses some. The data show 80,000 or so clones, 94% seen once. Sample: blood. These TCRs come from a woman aged 40 to 55 in good health. The CDR3 runs from the conserved cysteine through the conserved F or W. The listing skips clone size in some rows; elsewhere it reads once, few, many or a size class.

V,size,CDR3
TRBV2,-,CASSGTSGGEQYF
TRBV10-3,-,CAISGDRLYGYTF
TRBV4-3,-,CASSLDRWTYEQYF
TRBV12-3/TRBV12-4,-,CASSLMTEAFF
TRBV2,-,CASRKGLLRYEQYF
TRBV2,once,CASSESGQSNQPQHF
TRBV4-3,-,CASSLGGGDYEQYF
TRBV20-1,-,CSASVWDRVADTQYF
TRBV6-6,-,CASSYSAAHNEKLFF
TRBV7-9,-,CASRPVEYQETQYF
TRBV19,-,CASSSAGGEYNEQFF
TRBV6-6,-,CASSYLGQGWDEQYF
TRBV27,-,CASSLSTGLNTEAFF
TRBV11-2,few,CASSFAGQGNTGELFF
TRBV2,-,CASSDFRESSYTF
TRBV7-2,-,CASSSGQGLNTEAFF
TRBV15,few,CATSRDRVGDTEAFF
TRBV27,-,CASRGVGAPLHF
TRBV14,-,CASSLYFTYNEQFF
TRBV14,-,CASSHPQGYGLGSYNEQFF
TRBV11-3,-,CASSLTGSGTEAFF
TRBV7-2,-,CASSLVLGAKGYTF
TRBV19,-,CASSIFERSDQETQYF
TRBV6-6,-,CASSAGQGNQPQHF
TRBV4-3,-,CASSQDPQPSAYQETQYF
TRBV6-4,-,CASSVEGAPYNEQFF